The 8 T cell receptor beta chains below all came from one sample that was sequenced in a study of T cells after yellow fever vaccination. TCRdb reprocessed the 5' RACE reads via MiXCR and lists one record per CDR3 protein. The table records 250,000 or so distinct CDR3 sequences, approximately 3.6% of them present only once. The sequencing here drew on PBMCs, taken 15 days after the yellow fever booster vaccination. The source of these receptors is a man between 18 and 29 years old who received the YFV17D yellow fever vaccine.

Many counts were recorded for this clonotype. The chain couples TRBV4-3 to TRBJ2-1; D remains unclear. This CDR3 comprises 16 residues. Germline V lookup: CDR1 LGHNA, CDR2 YSLEER. V gave up 1 base and J gave up 2 bases, with 12 bases separating them. This CDR3 is CASSQGVTEAYNEQFF. The CDR3 nucleotides read TGCGCCAGCAGCCAAGGGGTGACTGAGGCCTACAATGAGCAGTTCTTC.

This clonotype was detected many times. The chain has TRBV4-1 and TRBJ1-5, with D unresolved. Trimming took 3 bases from V and 5 from J, leaving 8 bases between them. Germline assignment: CDR1 MGHRA and CDR2 YSYEKL. The CDR3 totals 13 residues. The CDR3 DNA follows: TGCGCCAGCAGCCATTCTGGGGATCAGCCCCAGCATTTT. Protein product: CASSHSGDQPQHF.

The chain has TRBV5-1 and TRBJ2-6; D uncertain. Germline-derived CDR1 and CDR2 are SGHRS and YFSETQ. This CDR3 has 16 amino acids. The germline V and J ends were trimmed by 7 bases and 0 bases, with 14 bases remaining between them. CDR3 sequence: CASAVGASSGANVLTF. DNA of the CDR3: TGCGCCAGCGCCGTGGGTGCGAGCTCTGGGGCCAACGTCCTGACTTTC.

This clonotype has a handful of counts. The gene calls are TRBV20-1 and TRBJ2-7, with D hard to call. The CDR3 runs to 14 residues. CDR1 is DFQATT, CDR2 SNEGSKA, per germline (reference sequence). The V and J ends lost 3 bases and 3 bases respectively, with 15 bases between them. The CDR3 here is CSASASRNFYEQYV. The CDR3 DNA reads as TGCAGTGCTAGCGCTTCCAGGAACTTCTACGAGCAGTACGTC.

This clonotype showed up many times. This chain connects TRBV20-1 to TRBJ2-5; unclear D gene. V was clipped by 0 bases and J by 7 bases, with 15 bases between them. From germline, CDR1 is DFQATT and CDR2 SNEGSKA (reference sequence). The length of the CDR3 is 14 residues. CDR3 protein: CSARDRALKSTQYF. In nucleotides, the CDR3 is TGCAGTGCTAGAGATAGGGCCCTCAAATCGACCCAGTACTTC.

At least ten counts were recorded for this clonotype. CDR3 protein: CASSFGNEGLHF. CDR3 in DNA: TGTGCCAGCAGTTTTGGGAATGAAGGCCTCCACTTT. The V call is TRBV12-3 or TRBV12-4, the J call TRBJ1-6, with D unresolved. This CDR3 is built from 12 residues. V dropped 3 bases and J dropped 15 bases, with 12 bases sitting between them.

At least ten counts were recorded for this clonotype. The rearrangement joins TRBV7-9 to TRBJ2-1, with D possibly matching TRBD1 (6 bases). Trimming cost V 1 base and J 10 bases, with 11 bases left between them. This CDR3 region has 13 residues. Germline values: CDR1 SEHNR, CDR2 FQNEAQ (reference sequence). The CDR3 is CASSLDREWEQFF. The CDR3 DNA reads as TGTGCCAGCAGCTTAGACAGGGAGTGGGAGCAGTTCTTC.

This clonotype was seen ten or more times. V usage is TRBV18 and J usage is TRBJ1-3; 9 positions agree with TRBD1. After removal of 6 bases from V and 2 bases from J, the junction contained 2 bases not matched to a gene. The germline V gene encodes CDR1 KGHSH and CDR2 LQKENI. The CDR3 contains 14 residues. CDR3 sequence: CASSRDRAGNTIYF. For the CDR3, the DNA is TGTGCCAGCTCTCGGGACAGGGCTGGAAACACCATATATTTT. The whole variable domain, filled in from reference TRBV18 and TRBJ1-3, reads NAGVMQNPRHLVRRRGQEARLRCSPMKGHSHVYWYRQLPEEGLKFMVYLQKENIIDESGMPKERFSAEFPKEGPSILRIQQVVRGDSAAYFCASSRDRAGNTIYFGEGSWLTVV.